These T cell receptor beta chains were read from a single sample in a study of T cell responses to AZD1222 COVID-19 vaccine. TCRdb keeps only in-frame clones here, not all; method: immunoSEQ multiplex PCR. The sample has about 100,000 clones, about 89% seen once. This specimen consisted of peripheral blood, obtained on day 0 of AZD1222 vaccination. These TCRs come from an adult in good health. The CDR3 runs from the conserved cysteine through the conserved F or W. The D gene is left open where the match is weak. Not all rows give a size; the values are once, few, many and, for expanded clones, a class.

d_call	v_call	j_call	clone_size	cdr3_aa
.	TRBV7-9	TRBJ1-2	.	CASSLGQSNYGYTF
.	TRBV4-1	TRBJ1-5	.	CASSQGRWDTQHF
TRBD1	TRBV3-1/TRBV3-2	TRBJ2-4	.	CASSQPPGQGARNIQYF
TRBD2	TRBV5-1	TRBJ2-1	.	CASSQLAGGPSREQFF
TRBD1	TRBV10-3	TRBJ2-6	.	CAIGQGAHGANVLTF
.	TRBV6-5	TRBJ2-1	.	CASSPGSSYNEQFF
.	TRBV1	TRBJ1-2	.	CTSSQDPRTGCYGYTF
TRBD1	TRBV27	TRBJ1-4	.	CASRPGQGFEKLFF
.	TRBV28	TRBJ1-5	once	CASSFMVGFSNQPQHF
.	TRBV28	TRBJ2-7	.	CASSLLGSNEQYF
TRBD1	TRBV9	TRBJ2-5	.	CASRKGASTETQYF
.	TRBV9	TRBJ1-6	.	CASSVGGSAYNSPLHF
TRBD1	TRBV5-4	TRBJ2-7	.	CASSSRTGSSYEQYF
TRBD1	TRBV5-1	TRBJ1-6	.	CASSFQGQGDSPLHF
TRBD2	TRBV14	TRBJ2-1	.	CASSQDPGSGSKYNEQFF
.	TRBV4-1	TRBJ2-3	.	CASSQPIITSTDTQYF
.	TRBV2	TRBJ1-1	.	CASTRNLNTEAFF
.	TRBV9	TRBJ1-4	.	CASSVGTGATNEKLFF
.	TRBV11-2	TRBJ1-3	.	CASSPEFSGNTIYF
.	TRBV19	TRBJ2-3	few	CASNTPGRGPRDTQYF
TRBD1	TRBV27	TRBJ1-6	.	CASRRDSYNSPLHF
.	TRBV6-5	TRBJ1-3	.	CASSQGSGNTIYF